This T cell receptor (beta chain) was identified in a study of T cells after posttransplantation cyclophosphamide. Study-wide results and caveats: Recipient CMV seropositivity and CMV reactivation strongly tracked TRB clonality.

CDR3 length: 16 residues. The ends were cut back, 4 bases at V and 1 base at J, with 17 bases in the middle. Germline values: CDR1 KGHSH, CDR2 LQKENI. The table lists this clone with many counts. The antigen remains undetermined. Using immunoSEQ multiplex PCR, the repertoire was profiled, and TCRdb retains in-frame clones only, with some absent. The sample yields over 10,000 clones, without any singletons. Busulfan-fludarabine conditioning, marrow transplant, and cyclophosphamide on days +3 and +4 were administered. The sequence was obtained from a female patient aged 40-50 years who received an allogeneic stem cell transplant from an unrelated donor, was CMV-positive, and had acute GVHD only. A share of the T cells may be of graft donor origin. This material consisted of PBMCs, taken after allogeneic stem cell transplant with posttransplant cyclophosphamide. V gene TRBV18 combines with J gene TRBJ2-7, with a possible D match to TRBD1 (5 bases). The CDR3 DNA is TGTGCCAGCTCACGATGGGGCCCTAACCCGTCCTACGAGCAGTACGTC. Amino acid sequence: CASSRWGPNPSYEQYV.